Listed below are T cell receptor beta chains from one sample, sequenced in a study of shared T cell receptors in the human thymus. Using immunoSEQ multiplex PCR, the repertoire was profiled, and TCRdb retains in-frame clones only, with some absent. This sample has some 700,000 clones; over 75% occur once, and the top ten carry more than 0.008%. These sequences were also reported in another study, on human thymus T cells.

Sample: thymocytes. All receptors derive from a girl under three years old with a congenital heart defect. CDR3s leave out the opening cysteine and the closing phenylalanine or tryptophan. The order of the fields is D gene, V gene, J gene, CDR3 protein. D genes are given only for firm matches.

-	TRBV11-2	TRBJ2-7	ASSIKTGDSSYEQY
TRBD1	TRBV6-5	TRBJ1-1	ASSLGDRSTEAF
TRBD1	TRBV7-9	TRBJ1-5	ASSYGQGPNQPQH
-	TRBV4-2	TRBJ1-5	ASSQGGAGGVYSNQPQH
-	TRBV28	TRBJ1-3	ASSFRSAGEGRDQGNTIY
-	TRBV4-3	TRBJ2-6	ASSQEAGLRGANVLT
-	TRBV20-1	TRBJ1-1	SARASGEAF
TRBD1	TRBV11-2	TRBJ1-3	ASSLDNLGQGSFSGNTIY
-	TRBV19	TRBJ1-2	ASRAGPGHHGYT
-	TRBV5-8	TRBJ2-7	ASSLGGACEQY
-	TRBV19	TRBJ1-2	ASSPAGFGNYGYT
TRBD1	TRBV9	TRBJ2-5	ASSDRGAETQY
-	TRBV27	TRBJ1-6	ASSLYREGSPLH
TRBD1	TRBV5-1	TRBJ1-5	ASYSDRSENGDQPQH
TRBD2	TRBV29-1	TRBJ2-3	SVEGTSGEDTQY
TRBD1	TRBV4-2	TRBJ2-5	ASSVAGTGVQETQY
TRBD1	TRBV4-1	TRBJ1-5	ASSQDPGGQGAKGSNQPQH
TRBD2	TRBV2	TRBJ2-7	ASSEAGGDYEQY
TRBD2	TRBV5-1	TRBJ2-1	ASSLHRTSGGACDEQF
TRBD2	TRBV28	TRBJ2-1	ASAQSGVPYNEQF
-	TRBV28	TRBJ2-7	ASRASHYEQY
-	TRBV14	TRBJ1-2	ASSRWTAEGGGYT
-	TRBV6-5	TRBJ1-3	ASSYSIGISGNTIY
TRBD1	TRBV11-2	TRBJ1-4	ASSVNRGRLTEKLF
TRBD2	TRBV4-3	TRBJ2-1	ASSQDHWTSGGQTKYNEQF
-	TRBV11-2	TRBJ2-3	ASSLARGGTDTQY